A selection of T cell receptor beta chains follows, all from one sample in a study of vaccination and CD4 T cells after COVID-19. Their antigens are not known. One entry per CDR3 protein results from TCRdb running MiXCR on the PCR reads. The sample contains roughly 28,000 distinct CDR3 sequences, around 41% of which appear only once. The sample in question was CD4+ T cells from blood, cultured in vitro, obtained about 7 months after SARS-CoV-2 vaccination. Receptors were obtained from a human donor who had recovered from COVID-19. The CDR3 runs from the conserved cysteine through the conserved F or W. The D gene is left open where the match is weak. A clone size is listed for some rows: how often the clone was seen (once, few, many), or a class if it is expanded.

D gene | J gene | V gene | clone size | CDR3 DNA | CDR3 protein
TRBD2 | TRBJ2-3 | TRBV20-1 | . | TGCAGTGCCCCAGCCGGGACTAGCGGGAGGACGCAGTATTTT | CSAPAGTSGRTQYF
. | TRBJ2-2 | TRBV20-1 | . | TGCAGTGCTAGAGAACCCGGAGGGCCGAACACCGGGGAGCTGTTTTTT | CSAREPGGPNTGELFF
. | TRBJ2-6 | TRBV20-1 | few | TGCAGTGCTAGTGTGGACTCTGGGGCCAACGTCCTGACTTTC | CSASVDSGANVLTF
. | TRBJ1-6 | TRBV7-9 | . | TGTGCCAGCAGCAGCCAACAGGGAACCTACTCACCCCTCCACTTT | CASSSQQGTYSPLHF
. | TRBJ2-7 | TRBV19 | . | TGTGCCAGTAGGCCGACAGGTTCCCCCTACGAGCAGTACTTC | CASRPTGSPYEQYF
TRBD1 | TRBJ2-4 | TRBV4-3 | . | TGCGCCAGCAGCCAAGATCCAGGGGGAAACATTCAGTACTTC | CASSQDPGGNIQYF
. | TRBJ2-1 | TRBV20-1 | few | TGCAGTGCTAGAATTCCGTTTGAGCAGTTCTTC | CSARIPFEQFF
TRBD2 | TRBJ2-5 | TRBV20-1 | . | TGCAGTGCTATAAGTACCCAAAGCGGGAAGACCCAGTACTTC | CSAISTQSGKTQYF
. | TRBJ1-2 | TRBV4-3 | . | TGCGCCAGCAGCCAAGGGGGGGGCCGGGACTATGGCTACACCTTC | CASSQGGGRDYGYTF
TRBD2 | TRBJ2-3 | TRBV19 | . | TGTGCCAGTAGTAGGACTAGCGGAGCTAGCACAGATACGCAGTATTTT | CASSRTSGASTDTQYF
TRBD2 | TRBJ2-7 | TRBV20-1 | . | TGCAGTGCTGGAGATGTAGCGGGAGTACAGTACGAGCAGTACTTC | CSAGDVAGVQYEQYF
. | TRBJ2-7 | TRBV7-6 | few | TGTGCCAGCAGCTTTGGCGGCGGGTCCTACGAGCAGTACTTC | CASSFGGGSYEQYF
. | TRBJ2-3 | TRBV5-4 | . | TGTGCCAGCAGCCCTCAGTCTAGTACAGATACGCAGTATTTT | CASSPQSSTDTQYF
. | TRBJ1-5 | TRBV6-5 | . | TGTGCCAGCAGGTACGACAGATATAGCAATCAGCCCCAGCATTTT | CASRYDRYSNQPQHF
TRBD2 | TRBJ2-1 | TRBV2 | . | TGTGCCAGCAGTGCCCTGCACGGGAGGGGGCAGTTCTTC | CASSALHGRGQFF
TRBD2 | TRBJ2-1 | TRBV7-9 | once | TGTGCCAGCAGCCGGGAGGGCAATGAGCAGTTCTTC | CASSREGNEQFF
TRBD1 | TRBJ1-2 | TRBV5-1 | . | TGCGCCAGCAGCTTGGGACAGGGGCAGGGTGGCTACACCTTC | CASSLGQGQGGYTF
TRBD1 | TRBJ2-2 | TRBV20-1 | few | TGCAGTGCTAGAGAGGGACAGGGGTCCCCCGGGGAGCTGTTTTTT | CSAREGQGSPGELFF
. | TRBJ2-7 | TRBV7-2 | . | TGTGCCAGCAGCACGCCGGAGGACGGGTACGAGCAGTACTTC | CASSTPEDGYEQYF
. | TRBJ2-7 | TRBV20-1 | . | TGCAGTGCTAATAGCGGTGGGCCTACCTACGAGCAGTACTTC | CSANSGGPTYEQYF
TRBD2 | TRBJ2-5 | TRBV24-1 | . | TGTGCCACCAGTGCGCTAGCGGGAGGGGGAGAGACCCAGTACTTC | CATSALAGGGETQYF
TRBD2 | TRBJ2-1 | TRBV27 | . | TGTGCCAGCACGAGCTCCCGGGGGGGGTCCTACAATGAGCAGTTCTTC | CASTSSRGGSYNEQFF
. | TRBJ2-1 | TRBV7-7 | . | TGTGCTAGCAGCTTAGCGTTGCACATCAATGAGCAGTTCTTC | CASSLALHINEQFF
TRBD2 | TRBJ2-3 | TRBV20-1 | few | TGCAGTGCTAGTAGTGACACGGGAGGAACGCAGTATTTT | CSASSDTGGTQYF
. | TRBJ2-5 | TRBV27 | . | TGTGCCAGCAGTCTGAGGGGGGACGGCCAAGAGACCCAGTACTTC | CASSLRGDGQETQYF
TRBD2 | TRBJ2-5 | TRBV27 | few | TGTGCCAGCAGTCCACGATTTGGGACTAGCGGGAGGGCCAGAGAGACCCAGTACTTC | CASSPRFGTSGRARETQYF
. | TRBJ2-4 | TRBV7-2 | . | TGTGCCAGCAGCCCGCGTCCGGGGTTGGACATTCAGTACTTC | CASSPRPGLDIQYF
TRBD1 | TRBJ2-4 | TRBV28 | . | TGTGCCAGCAGTTCCCGGGACAGTAACATTCAGTACTTC | CASSSRDSNIQYF
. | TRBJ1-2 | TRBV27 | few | TGTGCCAGCAGTTTATCGGTCCCACCCACTCCGTATGGCTACACCTTC | CASSLSVPPTPYGYTF
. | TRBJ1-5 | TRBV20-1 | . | TGCAGTGCTAGGAGGTCCAATCAGCCCCAGCATTTT | CSARRSNQPQHF
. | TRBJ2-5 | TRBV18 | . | TGTGCCAGCTCACCACCCTCTACGGGAGAGACCCAGTACTTC | CASSPPSTGETQYF
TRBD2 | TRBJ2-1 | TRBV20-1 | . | TGCAGTGCTAGATACAGTTCTAGCGGGAGGATGTACAATGAGCAGTTCTTC | CSARYSSSGRMYNEQFF
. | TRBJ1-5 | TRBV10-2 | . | TGCGCCAGTATGGACGCCTCCAATCAGCCCCAGCATTTT | CASMDASNQPQHF
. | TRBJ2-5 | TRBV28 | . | TGTGCCAGCAGTTACTTACGGGGCCTAGAGACCCAGTACTTC | CASSYLRGLETQYF
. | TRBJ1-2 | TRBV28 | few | TGTGCCAGCAAGCGGGGGGTCCAAGCTAACTATGGCTACACCTTC | CASKRGVQANYGYTF
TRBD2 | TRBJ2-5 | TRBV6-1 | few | TGTGCCAGCAGTCCCGTCTCAAAGGGACTAGCGGGAGACGTAGAGACCCAGTACTTC | CASSPVSKGLAGDVETQYF
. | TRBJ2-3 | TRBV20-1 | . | TGCAGTGCTAGACCCGGCCATCCGAGGGCCGCAGATACGCAGTATTTT | CSARPGHPRAADTQYF
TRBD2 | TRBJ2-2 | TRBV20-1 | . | TGCAGTGCTACCAGCGGGAGGGGAAACACCGGGGAGCTGTTTTTT | CSATSGRGNTGELFF
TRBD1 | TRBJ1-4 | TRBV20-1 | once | TGCAGTGCTACCGGGACAGTCAATGAAAAACTGTTTTTT | CSATGTVNEKLFF
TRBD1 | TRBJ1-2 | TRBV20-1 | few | TGCAGTGCTAGCGGGCAGGCACAGGGGGGCTACACCTTC | CSASGQAQGGYTF
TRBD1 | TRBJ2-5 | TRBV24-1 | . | TGTGCCACCAGTGGGCAGGGGGCAATGGAGACCCAGTACTTC | CATSGQGAMETQYF